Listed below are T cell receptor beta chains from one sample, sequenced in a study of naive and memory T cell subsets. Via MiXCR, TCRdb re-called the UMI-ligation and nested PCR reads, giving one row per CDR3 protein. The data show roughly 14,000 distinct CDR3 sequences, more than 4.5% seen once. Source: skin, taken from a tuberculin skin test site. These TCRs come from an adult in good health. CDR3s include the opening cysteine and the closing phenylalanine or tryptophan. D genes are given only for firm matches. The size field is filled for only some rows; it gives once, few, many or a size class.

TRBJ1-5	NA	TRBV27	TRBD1	CASQGVGQPQHF	TGTGCGTCACAGGGGGTCGGGCAGCCCCAGCATTTT
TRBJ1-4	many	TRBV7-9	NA	CASSLPGGRDEKLFF	TGTGCCAGCAGCTTACCTGGGGGGCGCGATGAAAAACTGTTTTTT
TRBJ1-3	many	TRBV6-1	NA	CASIWNSGNTIYF	TGTGCCAGCATTTGGAACTCTGGAAACACCATATATTTT
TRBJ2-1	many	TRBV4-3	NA	CASSQEEGNEQFF	TGCGCCAGCAGCCAAGAGGAGGGCAATGAGCAGTTCTTC
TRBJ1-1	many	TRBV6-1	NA	CASRKVEGMNTEAFF	TGTGCCAGCAGGAAGGTAGAGGGGATGAACACTGAAGCTTTCTTT
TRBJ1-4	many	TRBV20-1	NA	CSARNNEKLFF	TGCAGTGCTAGAAACAATGAAAAACTGTTTTTT
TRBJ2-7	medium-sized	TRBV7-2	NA	CASSLAGYGALYF	TGTGCCAGCAGCTTAGCGGGGTACGGGGCCCTGTACTTC
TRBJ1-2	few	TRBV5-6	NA	CASSLYYGYTF	TGTGCCAGCAGCTTATACTATGGCTACACCTTC
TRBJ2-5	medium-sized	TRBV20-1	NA	CSANPGLYKETQYF	TGCAGTGCAAACCCGGGACTTTATAAAGAGACCCAGTACTTC
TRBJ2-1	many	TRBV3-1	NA	CASSRPQGQYNEQFF	TGTGCCAGCAGCCGCCCCCAGGGGCAATACAATGAGCAGTTCTTC
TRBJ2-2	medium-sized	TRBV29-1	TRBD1	CSVEVTGVGELFF	TGCAGCGTTGAAGTGACAGGGGTCGGGGAGCTGTTTTTT
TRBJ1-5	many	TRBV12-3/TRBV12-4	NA	CASSSWGLNQPQHF	TGTGCCAGCAGTTCTTGGGGTCTCAATCAGCCCCAGCATTTT
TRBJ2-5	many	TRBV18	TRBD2	CASSSALAGEGRQETQYF	TGTGCCAGCTCTTCGGCGCTAGCGGGGGAAGGACGGCAAGAGACCCAGTACTTC
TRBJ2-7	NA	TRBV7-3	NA	CASTPGPGLAYEQYF	TGTGCCAGCACCCCGGGGCCGGGTCTAGCCTACGAGCAGTACTTC
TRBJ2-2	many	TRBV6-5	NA	CASSSSGGTGELFF	TGTGCCAGCAGTTCGAGTGGGGGCACCGGGGAGCTGTTTTTT
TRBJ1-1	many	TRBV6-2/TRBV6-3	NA	CASRDEGETEAFF	TGTGCCAGCAGGGACGAGGGGGAAACTGAAGCTTTCTTT
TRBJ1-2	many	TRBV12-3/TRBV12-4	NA	CASKVGGGGYTF	TGTGCCAGCAAAGTGGGGGGCGGAGGCTACACCTTC
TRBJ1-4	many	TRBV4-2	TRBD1	CASSPRQGPTNEKLFF	TGTGCCAGCAGCCCGAGACAGGGGCCTACTAATGAAAAACTGTTTTTT
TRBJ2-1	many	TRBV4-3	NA	CASSQGADRRNEQFF	TGCGCCAGCAGCCAAGGTGCAGACAGACGGAATGAGCAGTTCTTC
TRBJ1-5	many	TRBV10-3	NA	CAISVGATVDQPQHF	TGTGCCATCAGTGTCGGGGCAACAGTAGATCAGCCCCAGCATTTT
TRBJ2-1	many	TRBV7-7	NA	CASSGVLGDEQFF	TGTGCTAGCTCCGGAGTATTGGGCGATGAGCAGTTCTTC
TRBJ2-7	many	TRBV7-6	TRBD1	CASSSRGLGEQYF	TGTGCCAGCAGCTCGAGGGGGCTCGGCGAGCAGTACTTC
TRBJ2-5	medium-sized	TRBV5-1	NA	CATTAPSEETQYF	TGCGCCACCACAGCCCCCTCCGAGGAGACCCAGTACTTC
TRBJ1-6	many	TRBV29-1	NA	CSARAGLNSPLHF	TGCAGCGCTCGGGCAGGGTTGAACTCACCCCTCCACTTT
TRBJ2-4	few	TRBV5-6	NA	CASRPGGLAKNIQYF	TGTGCCAGCAGACCCGGGGGGCTAGCCAAAAACATTCAGTACTTC
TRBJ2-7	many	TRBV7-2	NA	CASSLYISGREAYEQYF	TGTGCCAGCAGCTTATATATATCTGGCAGGGAGGCCTACGAGCAGTACTTC
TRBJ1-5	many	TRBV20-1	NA	CSAIPGGAHQPQHF	TGCAGTGCCATACCTGGCGGGGCTCATCAGCCCCAGCATTTT
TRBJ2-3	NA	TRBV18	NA	CASSPQGGRDTQYF	TGTGCCAGCTCACCACAGGGTGGTAGAGATACGCAGTATTTT
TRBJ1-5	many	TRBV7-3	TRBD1	CASRPGQGVCNQPQHF	TGTGCCAGCAGACCCGGACAGGGGGTTTGCAATCAGCCCCAGCATTTT
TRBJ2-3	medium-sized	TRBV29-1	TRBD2	CSVVGSGDGFSTDTQYF	TGCAGCGTTGTGGGTAGCGGGGATGGGTTTAGCACAGATACGCAGTATTTT
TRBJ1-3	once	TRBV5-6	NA	CVSSLRQIGNTIYF	TGTGTCAGCAGCCTTAGACAGATTGGAAACACCATATATTTT
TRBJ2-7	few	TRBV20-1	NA	CSARVSIPVREQYF	TGCAGTGCTAGAGTCTCCATCCCTGTACGGGAGCAGTACTTC
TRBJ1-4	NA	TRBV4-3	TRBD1	CTSSQGRFAGTGGEKLFF	TGCACCAGCAGCCAAGGGAGATTTGCCGGGACAGGGGGGGAAAAACTGTTTTTT
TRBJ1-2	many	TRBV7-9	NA	CASSYQDGLGTYGYTF	TGTGCCAGCAGCTACCAGGATGGCCTGGGGACCTATGGCTACACCTTC
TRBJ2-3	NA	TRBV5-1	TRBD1	CASELDRGKSTDTQYF	TGCGCCAGCGAACTTGACAGGGGCAAAAGCACAGATACGCAGTATTTT
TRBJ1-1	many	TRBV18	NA	CASSPLQGGPEAFF	TGTGCCAGCTCTCCCTTACAGGGTGGGCCTGAAGCTTTCTTT
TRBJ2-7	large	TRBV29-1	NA	CSVGDGYEQYF	TGCAGCGTGGGGGACGGCTACGAGCAGTACTTC
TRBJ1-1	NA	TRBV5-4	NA	CASSLVEMNTEAFF	TGTGCCAGCAGCTTGGTAGAGATGAACACTGAAGCTTTCTTT
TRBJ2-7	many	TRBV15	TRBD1	CATSRDRWQGAKFGYEQYF	TGTGCCACCAGCAGGGATCGGTGGCAGGGGGCGAAATTCGGCTACGAGCAGTACTTC
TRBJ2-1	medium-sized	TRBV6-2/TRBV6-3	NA	CASSYDSIPNEQFF	TGTGCCAGCAGTTACGATTCCATACCCAATGAGCAGTTCTTC
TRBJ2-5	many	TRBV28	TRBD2	CASSPYAAGGPETQYF	TGTGCCAGCAGTCCGTACGCAGCGGGGGGGCCAGAGACCCAGTACTTC
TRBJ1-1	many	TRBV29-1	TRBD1	CSVGLTGGTEAFF	TGCAGCGTTGGCCTCACAGGGGGCACTGAAGCTTTCTTT
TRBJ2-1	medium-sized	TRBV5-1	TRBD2	CASSLVSSGGARYNEQFF	TGCGCCAGCAGCTTGGTCTCTAGCGGGGGGGCTAGATACAATGAGCAGTTCTTC
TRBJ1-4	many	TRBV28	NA	CASISGSGEKLFF	TGTGCCAGCATTTCGGGGTCCGGTGAAAAACTGTTTTTT
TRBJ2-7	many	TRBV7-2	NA	CASSLRQGTIYEQYF	TGTGCCAGCAGCTTGCGACAGGGGACTATCTACGAGCAGTACTTC
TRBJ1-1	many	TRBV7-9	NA	CASSLFGRATEAFF	TGTGCCAGCAGCTTATTCGGCAGGGCTACTGAAGCTTTCTTT
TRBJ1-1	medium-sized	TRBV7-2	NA	CASSQRVGSPTEAFF	TGTGCCAGCAGCCAACGTGTAGGGTCTCCCACTGAAGCTTTCTTT
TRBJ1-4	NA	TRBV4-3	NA	CTSSQEGSPFDEKLFF	TGCACCAGCAGCCAAGAAGGAAGCCCCTTCGACGAAAAACTGTTTTTT
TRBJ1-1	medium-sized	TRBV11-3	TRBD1	CASSQGTARNAEAFF	TGTGCCAGCAGCCAGGGGACAGCGAGGAACGCTGAAGCTTTCTTT
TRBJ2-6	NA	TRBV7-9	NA	CASSLGGARRANVLTF	TGTGCCAGCAGCTTAGGGGGGGCCAGGAGGGCCAACGTCCTGACTTTC
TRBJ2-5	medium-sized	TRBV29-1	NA	CSVGPQETQYF	TGCAGCGTGGGTCCCCAAGAGACCCAGTACTTC
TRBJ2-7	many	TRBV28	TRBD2	CASSSPRKRGGREQYF	TGTGCCAGCAGTTCGCCCCGGAAACGGGGGGGCCGGGAGCAGTACTTC
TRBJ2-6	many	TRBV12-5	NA	CASVAAGGANVLTF	TGTGCTAGTGTGGCGGCGGGTGGGGCCAACGTCCTGACTTTC
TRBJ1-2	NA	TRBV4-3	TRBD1	CASSQVFGTGDYGYTF	TGCGCCAGCAGCCAAGTGTTTGGGACAGGGGATTATGGCTACACCTTC
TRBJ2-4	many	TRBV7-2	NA	CASSPSLVEAKNIQYF	TGTGCCAGCAGCCCATCCCTGGTGGAGGCCAAAAACATTCAGTACTTC
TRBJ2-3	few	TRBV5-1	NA	CASMLDADGGASTDTQYF	TGCGCCAGCATGTTAGACGCAGACGGCGGGGCTAGCACAGATACGCAGTATTTT
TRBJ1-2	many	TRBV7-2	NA	CASSSGLNYGYTF	TGTGCCAGCAGCTCCGGTCTTAACTATGGCTACACCTTC
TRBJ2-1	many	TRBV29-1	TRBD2	CSVEGLAGGGPRANEQFF	TGCAGCGTTGAGGGATTAGCGGGGGGGGGACCTCGTGCAAATGAGCAGTTCTTC